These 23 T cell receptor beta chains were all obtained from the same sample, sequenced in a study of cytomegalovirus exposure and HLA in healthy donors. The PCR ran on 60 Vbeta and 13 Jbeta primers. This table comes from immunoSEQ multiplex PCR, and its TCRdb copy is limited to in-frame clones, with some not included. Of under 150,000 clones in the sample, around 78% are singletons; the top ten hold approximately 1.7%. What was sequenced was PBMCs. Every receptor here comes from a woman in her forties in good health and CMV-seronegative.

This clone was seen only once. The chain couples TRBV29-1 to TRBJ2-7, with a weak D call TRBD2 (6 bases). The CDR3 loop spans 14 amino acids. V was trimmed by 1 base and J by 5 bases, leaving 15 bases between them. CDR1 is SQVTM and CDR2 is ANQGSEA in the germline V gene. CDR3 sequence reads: CSVEGSGYPHEQYF. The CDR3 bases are TGCAGCGTTGAAGGTAGCGGCTACCCCCACGAGCAGTACTTC.

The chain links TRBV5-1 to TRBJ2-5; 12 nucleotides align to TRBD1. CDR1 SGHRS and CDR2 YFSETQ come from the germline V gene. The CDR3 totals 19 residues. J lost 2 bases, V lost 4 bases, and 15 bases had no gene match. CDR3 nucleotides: TGCGCCAGCAGCCAGGGACAGGGGGCAGGACCTTCGAAGCAAGAGACCCAGTACTTC. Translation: CASSQGQGAGPSKQETQYF.

The CDR3 DNA reads TGTGCCAGCAGTACCAGCGTCACCGGGGAGCTGTTTTTT. Translation: CASSTSVTGELFF. The genes are TRBV28 and TRBJ2-2; D remains ambiguous. This CDR3 has 13 amino acids. V lost 5 bases, J lost 4 bases, and 8 bases lay in between. Germline V CDR1 and CDR2: MDHEN, SYDVKM.

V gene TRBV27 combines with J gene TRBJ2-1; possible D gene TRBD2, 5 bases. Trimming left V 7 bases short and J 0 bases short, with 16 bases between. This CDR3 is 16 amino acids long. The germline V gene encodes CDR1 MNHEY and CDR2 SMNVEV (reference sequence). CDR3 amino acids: CASNPASGSSYNEQFF. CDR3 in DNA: TGTGCCAGCAATCCCGCGTCGGGAAGCTCCTACAATGAGCAGTTCTTC.

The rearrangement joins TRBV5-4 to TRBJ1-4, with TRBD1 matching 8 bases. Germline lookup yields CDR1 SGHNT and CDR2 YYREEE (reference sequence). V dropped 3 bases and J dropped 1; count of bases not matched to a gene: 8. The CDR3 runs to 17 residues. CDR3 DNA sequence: TGTGCCAGCAGCTCAGCTGGACAGGGTCGAACTAATGAAAAACTGTTTTTT. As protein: CASSSAGQGRTNEKLFF.

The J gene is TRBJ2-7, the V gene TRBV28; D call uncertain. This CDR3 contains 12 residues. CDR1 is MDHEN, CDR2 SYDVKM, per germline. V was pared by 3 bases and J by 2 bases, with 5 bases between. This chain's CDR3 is CASSLGTYEQYF. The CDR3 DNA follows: TGTGCCAGCAGTTTGGGCACCTACGAGCAGTACTTC.

The CDR3 protein is CASKTESHTGELFF. The CDR3 DNA sequence: TGTGCCTCCAAAACCGAGTCCCACACCGGGGAGCTGTTTTTT. The chain has TRBV19 and TRBJ2-2; D is unresolved. The CDR3 covers 14 residues. Germline values: CDR1 LNHDA, CDR2 SQIVND (reference sequence). V lost 11 bases to trimming and J lost 3 bases, with 16 bases between them.

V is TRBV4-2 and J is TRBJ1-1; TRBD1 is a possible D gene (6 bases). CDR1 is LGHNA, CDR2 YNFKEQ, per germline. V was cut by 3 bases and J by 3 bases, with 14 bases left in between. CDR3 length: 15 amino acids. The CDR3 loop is CASSQDPDRHTEAFF. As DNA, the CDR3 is TGTGCCAGCAGCCAGGACCCCGACAGGCACACTGAAGCTTTCTTT.

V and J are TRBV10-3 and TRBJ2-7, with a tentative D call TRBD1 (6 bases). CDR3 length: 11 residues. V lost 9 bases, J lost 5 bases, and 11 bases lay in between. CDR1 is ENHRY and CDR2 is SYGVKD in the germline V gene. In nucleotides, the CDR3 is TGTGCCATTGACCAGGGGAACGAGCAGTACTTC. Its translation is CAIDQGNEQYF.

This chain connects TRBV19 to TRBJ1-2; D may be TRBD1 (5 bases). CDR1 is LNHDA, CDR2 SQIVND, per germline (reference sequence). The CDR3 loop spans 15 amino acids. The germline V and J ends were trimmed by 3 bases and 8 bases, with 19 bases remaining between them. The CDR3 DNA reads TGTGCCAGTAGTATCCCCCAGGGAGGAACGGGCGGCTACACCTTC. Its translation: CASSIPQGGTGGYTF. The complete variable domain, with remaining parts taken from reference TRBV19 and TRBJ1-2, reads DGGITQSPKYLFRKEGQNVTLSCEQNLNHDAMYWYRQDPGQGLRLIYYSQIVNDFQKGDIAEGYSVSREKKESFPLTVTSAQKNPTAFYLCASSIPQGGTGGYTFGSGTRLTVV.

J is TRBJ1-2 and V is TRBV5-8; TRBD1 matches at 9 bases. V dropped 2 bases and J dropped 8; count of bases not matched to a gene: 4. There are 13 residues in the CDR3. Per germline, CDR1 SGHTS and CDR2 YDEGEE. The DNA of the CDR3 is TGTGCCAGCAGCTTTGGGACAGGGCGAGGCTACACCTTC. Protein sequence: CASSFGTGRGYTF.

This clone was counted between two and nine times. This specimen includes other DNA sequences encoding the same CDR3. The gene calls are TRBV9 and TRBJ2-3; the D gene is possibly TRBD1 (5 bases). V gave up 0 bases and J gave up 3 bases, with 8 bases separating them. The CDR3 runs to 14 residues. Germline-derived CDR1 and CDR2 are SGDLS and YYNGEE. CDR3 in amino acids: CASSVGAGTDTQYF. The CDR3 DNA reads TGTGCCAGCAGCGTAGGGGCAGGGACAGATACGCAGTATTTT.

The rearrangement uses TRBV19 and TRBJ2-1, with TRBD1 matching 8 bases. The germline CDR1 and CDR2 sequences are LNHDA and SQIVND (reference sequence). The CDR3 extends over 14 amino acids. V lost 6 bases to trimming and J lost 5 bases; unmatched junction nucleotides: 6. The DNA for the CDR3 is TGTGCCAGTAGGTCGCAGGGGGCAGACAATGAGCAGTTCTTC. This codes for CASRSQGADNEQFF.

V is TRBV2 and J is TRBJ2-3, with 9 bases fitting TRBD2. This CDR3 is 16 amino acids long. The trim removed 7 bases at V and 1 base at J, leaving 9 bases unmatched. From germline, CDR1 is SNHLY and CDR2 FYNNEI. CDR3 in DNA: TGTGCCAGCACCCCGGTCTTAGCGGGGGGCACAGATACGCAGTATTTT. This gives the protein CASTPVLAGGTDTQYF.

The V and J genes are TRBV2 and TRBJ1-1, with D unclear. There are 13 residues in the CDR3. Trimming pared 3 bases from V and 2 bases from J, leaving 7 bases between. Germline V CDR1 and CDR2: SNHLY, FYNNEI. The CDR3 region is CASSERYNTEAFF. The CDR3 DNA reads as TGTGCCAGCAGTGAGCGGTATAACACTGAAGCTTTCTTT.

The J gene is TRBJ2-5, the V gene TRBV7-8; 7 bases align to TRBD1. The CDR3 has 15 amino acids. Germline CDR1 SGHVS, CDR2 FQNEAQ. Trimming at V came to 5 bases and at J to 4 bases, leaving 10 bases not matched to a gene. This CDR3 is CASSNPWAGGETQYF. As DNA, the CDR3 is TGTGCCAGCAGCAACCCTTGGGCAGGGGGAGAGACCCAGTACTTC.

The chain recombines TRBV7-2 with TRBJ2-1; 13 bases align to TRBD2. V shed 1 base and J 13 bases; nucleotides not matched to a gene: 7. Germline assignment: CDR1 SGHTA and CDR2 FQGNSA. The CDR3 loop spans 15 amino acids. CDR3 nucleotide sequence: TGTGCCAGCAGCTTAGTCGGGACTAGCGGGACTACCCAGTTCTTC. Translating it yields CASSLVGTSGTTQFF. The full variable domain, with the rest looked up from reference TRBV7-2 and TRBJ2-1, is GAGVSQSPSNKVTEKGKDVELRCDPISGHTALYWYRQSLGQGLEFLIYFQGNSAPDKSGLPSDRFSAERTGGSVSTLTIQRTQQEDSAVYLCASSLVGTSGTTQFFGPGTRLTVL.

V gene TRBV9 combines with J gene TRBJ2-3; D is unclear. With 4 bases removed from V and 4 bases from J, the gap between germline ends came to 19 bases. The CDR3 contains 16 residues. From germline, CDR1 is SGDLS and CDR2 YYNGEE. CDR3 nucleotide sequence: TGTGCCAGCAGCCCCCTGGGTAGTCTGGGCGCAGATACGCAGTATTTT. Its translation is CASSPLGSLGADTQYF.

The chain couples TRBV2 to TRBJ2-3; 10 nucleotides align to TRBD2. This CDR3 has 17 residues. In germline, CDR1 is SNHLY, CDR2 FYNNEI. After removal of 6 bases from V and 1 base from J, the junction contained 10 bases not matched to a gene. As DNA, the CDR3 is TGTGCCAGCAGAGGGCTAGCGGGAGTCCTGGGCACAGATACGCAGTATTTT. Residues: CASRGLAGVLGTDTQYF.

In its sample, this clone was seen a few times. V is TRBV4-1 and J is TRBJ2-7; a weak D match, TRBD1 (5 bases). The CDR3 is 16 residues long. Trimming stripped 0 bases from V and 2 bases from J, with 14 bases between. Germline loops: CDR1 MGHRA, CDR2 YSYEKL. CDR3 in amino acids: CASSQERQGLTYEQYF. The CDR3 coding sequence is TGCGCCAGCAGCCAAGAACGGCAGGGATTAACCTACGAGCAGTACTTC.

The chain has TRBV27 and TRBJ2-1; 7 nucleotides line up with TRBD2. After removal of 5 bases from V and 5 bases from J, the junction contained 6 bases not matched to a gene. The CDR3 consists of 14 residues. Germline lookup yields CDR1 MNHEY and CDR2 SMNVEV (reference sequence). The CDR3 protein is CASSLGLVNNEQFF. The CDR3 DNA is TGTGCCAGCAGTCTCGGACTAGTTAACAATGAGCAGTTCTTC.

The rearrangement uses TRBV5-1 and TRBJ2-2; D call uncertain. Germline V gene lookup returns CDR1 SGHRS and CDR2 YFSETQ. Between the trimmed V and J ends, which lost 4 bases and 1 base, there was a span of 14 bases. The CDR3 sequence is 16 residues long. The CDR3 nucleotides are TGCGCCAGCAGCCTCGGATCTCTAGGGAACACCGGGGAGCTGTTTTTT. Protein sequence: CASSLGSLGNTGELFF. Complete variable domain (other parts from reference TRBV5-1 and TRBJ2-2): KAGVTQTPRYLIKTRGQQVTLSCSPISGHRSVSWYQQTPGQGLQFLFEYFSETQRNKGNFPGRFSGRQFSNSRSEMNVSTLELGDSALYLCASSLGSLGNTGELFFGEGSRLTVL.

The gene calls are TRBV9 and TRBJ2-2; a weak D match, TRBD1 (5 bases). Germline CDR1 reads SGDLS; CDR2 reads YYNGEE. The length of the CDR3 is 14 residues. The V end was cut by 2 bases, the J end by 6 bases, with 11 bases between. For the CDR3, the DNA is TGTGCCAGCAGCGTTCAGGGATCAGCCGGGGAGCTGTTTTTT. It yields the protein CASSVQGSAGELFF.